The 6 T cell receptor beta chains listed next were all sequenced from one sample in a study of blood T cell repertoires in COVID-19. Libraries were prepared by immunoSEQ multiplex PCR; TCRdb keeps only in-frame clonotypes and omits some of them. This sample has roughly 440,000 clones, with 88% found just once. The sample comprised peripheral blood. Every receptor here comes from a woman aged 50 to 65 with COVID-19, enrolled during active disease.

The CDR3 DNA sequence: TGTGCCTGGAGCGCCCTAGCGGGGAGAGTTTCTAGCACAGATACGCAGTATTTT. It codes for CAWSALAGRVSSTDTQYF. This rearrangement joins TRBV30 to TRBJ2-3; 9 bases align to TRBD2. The J segment lost 0 bases and the V segment lost 3 bases, leaving 13 bases of the junction unmatched. Germline CDR1 and CDR2: GTSNPN and SVGIG (reference sequence). The CDR3 has 18 amino acids.

V is TRBV11-2 and J is TRBJ2-2; no clear D. The V and J ends lost 5 bases and 6 bases respectively, with 16 bases between them. Germline V gene lookup returns CDR1 SGHAT and CDR2 FQNNGV. CDR3 length: 15 residues. The CDR3 sequence: CASSPQGRGSGELFF. The CDR3 DNA follows: TGTGCCAGCAGCCCGCAAGGTAGAGGTTCCGGGGAGCTGTTTTTT.

The chain links TRBV2 to TRBJ1-1; 7 bases are shared with TRBD1. V shed 11 bases, J shed 0 bases, and the junction held 12 bases outside the gene matches. The CDR3 totals 15 residues. Germline V gives CDR1 SNHLY, CDR2 FYNNEI. DNA of the CDR3: TGTGCCTGCCGGCGGGACAGCCTTATGAACACTGAAGCTTTCTTT. Encoded protein: CACRRDSLMNTEAFF.

The rearrangement uses TRBV27 and TRBJ2-1, with 10 bases that match TRBD2. Trimming at V came to 2 bases and at J to 4 bases, leaving 5 bases not matched to a gene. The germline V gene encodes CDR1 MNHEY and CDR2 SMNVEV (reference sequence). The CDR3 is made up of 16 amino acids. CDR3 nucleotides: TGTGCCAGCAGTTTACTAGCGGGGGTTCGGTACAATGAGCAGTTCTTC. It is translated as CASSLLAGVRYNEQFF.

This chain joins TRBV4-1 and TRBJ1-1; 7 bases align to TRBD1. Per germline, CDR1 MGHRA and CDR2 YSYEKL. The CDR3 totals 14 residues. Germline trimming cut 4 bases from V and 4 bases from J; bases unmatched to any gene: 6. The CDR3 DNA follows: TGCGCCAGCAGCCCCCTCGGGACAGTCACTGAAGCTTTCTTT. Translation gives CASSPLGTVTEAFF.

The rearrangement joins TRBV18 to TRBJ2-5; 8 nucleotides agree with TRBD2. The CDR3 runs 16 residues. V dropped 5 bases and J dropped 5; count of bases not matched to a gene: 13. Germline values: CDR1 KGHSH, CDR2 LQKENI. The CDR3 DNA is TGTGCCAGCTCATCAGGGACGGGACTAGTGGGGGAGACCCAGTACTTC. This sequence encodes CASSSGTGLVGETQYF.